This record concerns one T cell receptor beta chain sequence. As yet, its antigen is unknown. The data are from a study of T cell clones after liver transplantation. Study as a whole: TCRbeta sequencing after a pre-transplant mixed lymphocyte reaction identified graft-donor-reactive clones, later tracked in post-transplant blood.

Only in-frame clones appear in the TCRdb table, and some are missing; sequencing was by immunoSEQ multiplex PCR. The top ten clones hold approximately 3% of a sample with roughly 100,000 clones, around four fifths of them seen once. Points from the study as a whole: Graft donor-reactive T cells possibly entered the graft instead of undergoing deletion.

Trimming took 5 bases from V and 7 from J, leaving 17 bases between them. The CDR3 totals 14 residues. Germline-derived CDR1 and CDR2 are SGHTA and FQGTGA. This specimen consisted of CD4+ T cells from blood, obtained around 48 months after liver transplant. The clonotype originates from a human patient who received a liver transplant. Some T cells may originate from the graft donor. The V and J genes are TRBV7-3 and TRBJ1-1; unclear D gene. CDR3 sequence: CASSRGGGEGEAFF. As DNA, the CDR3 is TGTGCCAGCAGCAGAGGAGGAGGAGAAGGTGAAGCTTTCTTT.